This TCR beta chain was observed in a study of OX40 agonist ivuxolimab in advanced cancers. Describing the broader study: Ivuxolimab, which targeted the costimulatory receptor OX40 (CD134), was an agonistic, fully human IgG2 monoclonal antibody. Partial responses occurred in three dose-escalation patients, of whom one had hepatocellular carcinoma and two had cutaneous melanoma. Among the 50 to 55 dose-escalation patients, 19 had hepatocellular carcinoma, 15 or so melanoma, 9 renal cell carcinoma and 9 head and neck cancer. Intravenous ivuxolimab was administered to patients every 2 weeks at six dose levels: 0.01, 0.1, 0.3, 1.5, 3 and 10 mg/kg. Peripheral TCRbeta sequencing was intended to test whether TCR sequence diversity was altered and clonal T-cell expansion was caused by ivuxolimab. In the dose-escalation cohort, approximately 82% of patients were male, and the mean age was approximately 60 years, with a range of about 23 to 90. The paper reports the monotherapy dose-escalation portion (N of about 56 patients) of the phase I ivuxolimab trial. Prior anti-PD-1, anti-PD-L1 or anti-CTLA-4 therapy was permitted, and checkpoint inhibitors had been received by around 39% of dose-escalation patients.

In the germline V gene, CDR1 corresponds to MNHEY and CDR2 to SVGAGI. The CDR3 measures 13 amino acids from cysteine to phenylalanine. The only DNA kept is the CDR3, 39 bases in frame from the first base. V gives up 2 bases and J gives up 5 bases, and the segment between their germline ends measures 9 bases. The trial excluded patients who had a history of autoimmune disease or were on systemic immunosuppression. Peripheral blood for TCR sequencing was collected from all dose cohorts at baseline, on cycle 4 day 1, and on cycle 7 day 1. The samples were taken from a phase I, first-in-human, multicenter, open-label dose-escalation trial of ivuxolimab. Adults with locally advanced or metastatic melanoma, renal cell, hepatocellular, or head and neck squamous cell carcinoma were enrolled in the trial. CD4+ and CD8+ T cells were sorted separately from peripheral blood before TCR sequencing. Overall study outcomes, separate from this receptor: At doses of 0.1 to 3.0 mg/kg, clonal expansion of both CD4+ and CD8+ T cells in blood was seen between baseline and week 6. After ivuxolimab, expanded clones were on average more numerous among CD8+ T cells than among CD4+ T cells. The antigen specificity of the peripheral T cells that underwent clonal expansion was not determined. In the 0.1-3.0 mg/kg groups, partial responders had among the lowest normalized peripheral clonal expansion, particularly in CD8+ T cells. Low levels of normalized T-cell clonal expansion were also seen in some patients who did not respond.

Note on this clone: Its cognate antigen has yet to be identified. Base qualities are not provided; no much larger clone lies one nucleotide away.

For sequencing of the TCRbeta CDR3 region, genomic DNA was extracted from the sorted cells. The immunoSEQ Assay was used for sequencing of TCRbeta CDR3 regions. Not all clones reach the TCRdb copy of this immuneACCESS table, which keeps in-frame sequences only. Checked studies attribute under half of the gap to unresolved V genes and leave the rest unexplained. Here the sample has under 100,000 clones; about 85% occur a single time. The ten most abundant clones make up roughly 4.6% of the sample. The TCR originated in an adult with an advanced solid tumor such as melanoma, head and neck, liver or kidney cancer. The chain is made from TRBV6-5 and TRBJ1-1, with no D gene named confidently. The starting material was CD4+ or CD8+ T cells sorted from blood, obtained in a trial of the OX40 agonist ivuxolimab. Here the CDR3 is given as CASSYAVQTEAFF. The sequenced DNA is TGTGCCAGCAGTTACGCAGTGCAGACTGAAGCTTTCTTT.